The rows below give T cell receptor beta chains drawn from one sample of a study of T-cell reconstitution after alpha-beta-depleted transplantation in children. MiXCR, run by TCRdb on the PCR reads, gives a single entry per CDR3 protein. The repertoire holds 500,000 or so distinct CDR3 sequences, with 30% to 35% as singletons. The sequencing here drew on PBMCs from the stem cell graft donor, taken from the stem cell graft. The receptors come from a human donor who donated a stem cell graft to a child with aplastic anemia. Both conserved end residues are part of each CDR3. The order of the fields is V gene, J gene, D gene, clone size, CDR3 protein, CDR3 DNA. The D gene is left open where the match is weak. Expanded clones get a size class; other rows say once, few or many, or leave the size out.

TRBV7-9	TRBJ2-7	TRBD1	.	CASSWDSSYEQYF	TGTGCCAGCAGCTGGGACAGCTCCTACGAGCAGTACTTC
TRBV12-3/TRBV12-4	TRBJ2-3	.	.	CASSTRRGNDTQYF	TGTGCCAGCAGTACAAGGAGGGGGAATGATACGCAGTATTTT
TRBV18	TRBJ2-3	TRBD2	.	CASSPAGGPDTQYF	TGTGCCAGCTCACCGGCGGGAGGGCCTGATACGCAGTATTTT
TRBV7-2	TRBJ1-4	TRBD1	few	CASSQGQGREKLFF	TGTGCCAGCAGCCAGGGACAGGGGAGGGAAAAACTGTTTTTT
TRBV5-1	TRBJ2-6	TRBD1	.	CASSPRGQDSSGANVLTF	TGCGCCAGCAGCCCTAGGGGACAGGATTCTTCTGGGGCCAACGTCCTGACTTTC
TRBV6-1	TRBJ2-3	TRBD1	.	CASSPDRDRTDTQYF	TGTGCCAGCAGCCCCGACAGGGATCGTACAGATACGCAGTATTTT
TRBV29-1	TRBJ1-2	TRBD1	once	CSVMGQGEGYTF	TGCAGCGTGATGGGACAGGGAGAGGGCTACACCTTC
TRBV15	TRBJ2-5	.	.	CATSRDLGRSSRETQYF	TGTGCCACCAGCAGAGATCTTGGTCGTAGTTCGAGAGAGACCCAGTACTTC
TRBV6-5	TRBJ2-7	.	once	CASSYSAGTYEQYF	TGTGCCAGCAGTTACTCGGCAGGGACCTACGAGCAGTACTTC
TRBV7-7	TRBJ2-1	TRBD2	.	CASSPRTSGTANEQFF	TGTGCCAGCAGCCCCCGGACTAGCGGGACGGCGAATGAGCAGTTCTTC
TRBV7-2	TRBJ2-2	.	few	CASSFGGSNTGELFF	TGTGCCAGCAGCTTCGGCGGGTCGAACACCGGGGAGCTGTTTTTT
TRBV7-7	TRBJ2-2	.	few	CASSALVDTGELFF	TGTGCCAGCAGCGCCTTAGTAGACACCGGGGAGCTGTTTTTT
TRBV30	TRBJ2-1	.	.	CAWSVGRAHNEQFF	TGTGCCTGGAGTGTGGGCCGAGCCCACAATGAGCAGTTCTTC
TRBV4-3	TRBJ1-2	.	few	CASSPSLGPGGGYTF	TGCGCCAGCAGCCCCTCACTGGGCCCGGGGGGTGGCTACACCTTC
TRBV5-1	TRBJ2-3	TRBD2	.	CASSPGLAGRGTLTDTQYF	TGCGCCAGCAGCCCGGGACTAGCGGGGAGGGGGACATTGACAGATACGCAGTATTTT
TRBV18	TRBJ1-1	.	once	CASSPMGQNTEAFF	TGTGCCAGCTCACCAATGGGACAGAACACTGAAGCTTTCTTT
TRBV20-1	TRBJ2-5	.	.	CSARPPGEGETQYF	TGCAGTGCTAGACCCCCCGGCGAGGGGGAGACCCAGTACTTC
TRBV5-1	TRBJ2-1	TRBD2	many	CASSWGGGSNNEQFF	TGCGCCAGCAGCTGGGGGGGGGGATCTAACAATGAGCAGTTCTTC
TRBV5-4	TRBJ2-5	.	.	CASSYRELETQYF	TGTGCCAGCAGCTACCGGGAGCTCGAGACCCAGTACTTC
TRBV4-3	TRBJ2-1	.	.	CASSQDYSSYNEQFF	TGCGCCAGCAGCCAAGATTACTCCTCCTACAATGAGCAGTTCTTC
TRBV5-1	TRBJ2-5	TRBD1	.	CASSLRTGPTETQYF	TGCGCCAGCAGCTTGCGGACAGGTCCTACAGAGACCCAGTACTTC
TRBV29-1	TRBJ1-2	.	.	CSVGRGKNYGYTF	TGCAGCGTTGGCAGGGGCAAAAACTATGGCTACACCTTC
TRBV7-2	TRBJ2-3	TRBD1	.	CASRSSVGTGITDTQYF	TGTGCCAGCAGATCTTCGGTGGGGACAGGGATTACAGATACGCAGTATTTT
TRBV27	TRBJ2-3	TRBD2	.	CASSLTGGRDTQYF	TGTGCCAGCAGTTTAACGGGAGGCCGGGATACGCAGTATTTT
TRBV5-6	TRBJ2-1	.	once	CATNQGPSSYNEQFF	TGTGCCACCAACCAGGGCCCGAGCTCCTACAATGAGCAGTTCTTC
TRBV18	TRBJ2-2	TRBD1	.	CASSLDRVDTGELFF	TGTGCCAGCTCACTTGACAGGGTCGACACCGGGGAGCTGTTTTTT
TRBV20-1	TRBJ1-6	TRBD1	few	CSARGTGNSPLHF	TGCAGTGCCCGCGGGACAGGGAATTCACCCCTCCACTTT
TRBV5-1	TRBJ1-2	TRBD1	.	CASSLATGDGYTF	TGCGCCAGCAGCTTGGCCACAGGGGATGGCTACACCTTC
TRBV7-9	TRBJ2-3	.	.	CASSPAGGGDTQYF	TGTGCCAGCAGCCCCGCGGGCGGCGGAGATACGCAGTATTTT
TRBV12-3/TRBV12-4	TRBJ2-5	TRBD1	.	CASSGEDRDYYGTQYF	TGTGCCAGCAGTGGGGAAGACAGGGATTATTATGGGACCCAGTACTTC
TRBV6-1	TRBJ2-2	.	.	CASTQGGLNTGELFF	TGTGCCAGCACTCAGGGGGGTTTGAACACCGGGGAGCTGTTTTTT
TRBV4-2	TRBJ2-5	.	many	CASSQDRSLRETQYF	TGTGCCAGCAGCCAAGATCGAAGTCTAAGGGAGACCCAGTACTTC
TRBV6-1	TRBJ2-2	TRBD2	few	CASSGAPGLPNTGELFF	TGTGCCAGCAGTGGGGCACCGGGACTACCGAACACCGGGGAGCTGTTTTTT
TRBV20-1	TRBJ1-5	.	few	CSARTRPQYSNQPQHF	TGCAGTGCTAGAACCCGCCCACAGTATAGCAATCAGCCCCAGCATTTT
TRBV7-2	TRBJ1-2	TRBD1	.	CASSIGTAEVWGYTF	TGTGCCAGCAGCATAGGGACAGCGGAGGTGTGGGGCTACACCTTC
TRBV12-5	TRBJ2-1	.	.	CASGLVLGTYNEQFF	TGTGCTAGTGGTTTGGTACTGGGGACCTACAATGAGCAGTTCTTC
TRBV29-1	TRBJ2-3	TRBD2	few	CSSRKAGGSDTQYF	TGCAGCTCCAGAAAGGCGGGAGGATCGGATACGCAGTATTTT
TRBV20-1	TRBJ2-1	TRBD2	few	CSARGWTSGYNEQFF	TGCAGTGCTAGAGGTTGGACTAGCGGCTACAATGAGCAGTTCTTC
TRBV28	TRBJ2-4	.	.	CASHARSRNIQYF	TGTGCCAGCCACGCTCGTTCGAGGAACATTCAGTACTTC
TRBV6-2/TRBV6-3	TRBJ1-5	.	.	CASSLIRAGSNQPQHF	TGTGCCAGCAGTTTGATCAGGGCTGGGAGCAATCAGCCCCAGCATTTT
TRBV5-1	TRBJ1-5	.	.	CASSFEPDSNQPQHF	TGCGCCAGCAGCTTCGAGCCAGATAGCAATCAGCCCCAGCATTTT
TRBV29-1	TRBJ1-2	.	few	CSVDRRGAGQTGGYTF	TGCAGCGTTGATAGACGAGGGGCAGGGCAGACGGGGGGCTACACCTTC
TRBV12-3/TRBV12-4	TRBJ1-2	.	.	CASSFRTSYGYTF	TGTGCCAGCAGTTTCCGGACTAGCTATGGCTACACCTTC
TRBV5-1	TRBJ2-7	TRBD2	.	CASSAGTSGRGSYEQYF	TGCGCCAGCAGCGCTGGGACTAGCGGGAGGGGCAGCTACGAGCAGTACTTC